This T cell receptor beta chain was sequenced for a study of technical replicates of blood from a few donors. Data came from immunoSEQ multiplex PCR; TCRdb stores just in-frame clones and leaves some out. This sample has around 65,000 clones; 75% to 90% occur once, and the top ten carry 4% to 5%. With 6 bases removed from V and 4 bases from J, the gap between germline ends came to 8 bases. The CDR3 consists of 12 residues. Per the germline V gene, CDR1 is SGHRS and CDR2 is YFSETQ. The table lists this clone with a few counts. V gene TRBV5-1 combines with J gene TRBJ2-1; D remains ambiguous. The TCR was taken from a human donor in good health. Some clones in this sample may be carry-over from other donors' samples. The sample was PBMCs. CDR3 DNA sequence: TGCGCCAGCACTTCCGAGTACAATGAGCAGTTCTTC. Translated: CASTSEYNEQFF.